This TCR beta chain stems from a study of CD4 T cells in relation to SARS-CoV-2 and coronaviruses. Overall study: TCR beta CDR3s were sequenced after roughly eleven-day antigen culture of PBMCs.

Before the COVID-19 pandemic, during about 2011-2019, CD4+ T cells were taken from unexposed donors. Isolation of CD4+ T cells took place after approximately eleven days in culture. In regard to this clone: The target antigen is unknown.

The CDR3 spans 15 residues. Trimming at V came to 5 bases and at J to 6 bases, leaving 7 bases not matched to a gene. Per germline, CDR1 MNHEY and CDR2 SVGEGT. The data were produced by immunoSEQ multiplex PCR, yet TCRdb's version contains in-frame clones alone and is incomplete. This table has more than 25,000 clones, around 75% appearing once. Sequenced: CD4+ T cells from PBMCs, cultured in vitro. The V call is TRBV6-2 or TRBV6-3, the J call TRBJ1-5; 10 nucleotides match TRBD1. This TCR came from a human donor in good health. CDR3 protein: CASSPTGGAGQPQHF. The CDR3 nucleotides are TGTGCCAGCAGTCCGACAGGGGGCGCAGGTCAGCCCCAGCATTTT.